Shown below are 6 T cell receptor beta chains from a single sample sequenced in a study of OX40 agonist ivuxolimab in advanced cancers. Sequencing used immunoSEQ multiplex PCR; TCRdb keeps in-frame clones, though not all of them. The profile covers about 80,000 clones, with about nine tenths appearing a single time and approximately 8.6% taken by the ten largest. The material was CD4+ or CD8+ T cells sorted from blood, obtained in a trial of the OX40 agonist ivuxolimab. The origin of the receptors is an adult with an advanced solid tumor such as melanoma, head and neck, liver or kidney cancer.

The CDR3 nucleotides are TGTGCCAGCAGTTTAACTATAAACAGGGCTCACCAAGAGACCCAGTACTTC. This translates into CASSLTINRAHQETQYF. This chain links TRBV27 with TRBJ2-5; TRBD1 is a possible D gene (6 bases). The V end lost 2 bases, the J end lost 0 bases, and 16 bases lay between the germline ends. Germline assignment: CDR1 MNHEY and CDR2 SMNVEV (reference sequence). The CDR3 length is 17 residues.

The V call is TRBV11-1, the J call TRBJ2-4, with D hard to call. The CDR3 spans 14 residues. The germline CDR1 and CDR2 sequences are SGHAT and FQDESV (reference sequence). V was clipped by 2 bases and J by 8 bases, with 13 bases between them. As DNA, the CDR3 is TGTGCCAGCAGCTTAATCCACCAGGATTACATTCAGTACTTC. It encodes CASSLIHQDYIQYF.

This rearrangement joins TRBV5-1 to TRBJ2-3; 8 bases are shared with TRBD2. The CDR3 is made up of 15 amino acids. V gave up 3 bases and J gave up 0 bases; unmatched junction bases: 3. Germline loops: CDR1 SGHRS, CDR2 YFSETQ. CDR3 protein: CASSYWTSSTDTQYF. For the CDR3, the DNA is TGCGCCAGCAGCTATTGGACTAGCAGCACAGATACGCAGTATTTT.

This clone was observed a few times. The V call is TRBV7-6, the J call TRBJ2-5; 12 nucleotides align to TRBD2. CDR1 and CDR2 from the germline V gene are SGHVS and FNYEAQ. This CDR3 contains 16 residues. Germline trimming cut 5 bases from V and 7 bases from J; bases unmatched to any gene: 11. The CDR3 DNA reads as TGTGCCAGCAGCCCCGGGACTAGCGGGCCCCACGGGACCCAGTACTTC. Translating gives CASSPGTSGPHGTQYF.

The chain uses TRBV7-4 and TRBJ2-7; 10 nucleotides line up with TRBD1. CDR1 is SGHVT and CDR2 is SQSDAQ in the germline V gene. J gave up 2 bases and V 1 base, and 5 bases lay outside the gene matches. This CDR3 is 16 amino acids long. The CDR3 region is CASSLVPGQGTYEQYF. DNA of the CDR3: TGTGCCAGCAGCTTAGTCCCGGGACAGGGGACCTACGAGCAGTACTTC.

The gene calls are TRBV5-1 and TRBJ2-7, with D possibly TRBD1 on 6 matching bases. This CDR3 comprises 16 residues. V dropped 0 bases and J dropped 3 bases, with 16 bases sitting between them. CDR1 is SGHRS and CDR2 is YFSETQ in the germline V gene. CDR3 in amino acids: CASSLDSGTRGYEQYF. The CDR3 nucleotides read TGCGCCAGCAGCTTGGACTCCGGGACAAGGGGCTACGAGCAGTACTTC.